These T cell receptor beta chains were read from a single sample in a study of blood T cell repertoires in COVID-19. Method: immunoSEQ multiplex PCR; TCRdb's copy keeps in-frame clones and lacks some. The table lists roughly 440,000 clones, 88% of them singletons. Sequencing was done on a sample of peripheral blood. The source of these receptors is a woman in her 50s with COVID-19, enrolled during active disease. CDR3s include the opening cysteine and the closing phenylalanine or tryptophan. D genes are given only for firm matches. The size of a clone is reported for some rows only, either as once, few or many, or as a class for expanded clones.

j_gene | abundance | v_gene | d_gene | CDR3aa | CDR3nt
TRBJ2-7 | . | TRBV20-1 | . | CSASQSAALYEQYF | TGCAGTGCTAGTCAGTCAGCGGCGTTATACGAGCAGTACTTC
TRBJ2-5 | . | TRBV4-1 | TRBD1 | CASSSRTGLETQYF | TGCGCCAGCAGCTCCCGGACAGGGCTAGAGACCCAGTACTTC
TRBJ1-1 | . | TRBV6-1 | . | CASSPHVGQPAFF | TGTGCCAGCAGTCCCCACGTCGGACAGCCGGCTTTCTTT
TRBJ2-1 | few | TRBV28 | . | CASSLLQDEQFF | TGTGCCAGCAGTTTACTACAGGATGAGCAGTTCTTC
TRBJ1-5 | . | TRBV3-1/TRBV3-2 | TRBD1 | CASSLQGGQPQHF | TGTGCCAGCAGTCTACAGGGGGGTCAGCCCCAGCATTTT
TRBJ1-1 | . | TRBV28 | . | CASGRVDRYEAFF | TGTGCCAGCGGTCGGGTTGACAGGTATGAAGCTTTCTTT
TRBJ2-6 | . | TRBV12-5 | TRBD1 | CASGSAGWVEGAATGANVLTF | TGTGCTAGTGGTTCCGCTGGTTGGGTTGAGGGGGCAGCTACTGGGGCCAACGTCCTGACTTTC
TRBJ1-4 | . | TRBV30 | . | CALTATNEKLFF | TGTGCGTTGACAGCCACTAATGAAAAACTGTTTTTT
TRBJ2-7 | . | TRBV2 | . | CASSEQGGYLQGYF | TGTGCCAGCAGTGAACAGGGTGGGTACCTCCAGGGGTACTTC
TRBJ1-5 | . | TRBV19 | . | CASSWVADSTFYSNQPQHF | TGTGCCAGTAGTTGGGTTGCGGACAGTACCTTCTATAGCAATCAGCCCCAGCATTTT
TRBJ2-1 | . | TRBV11-2 | . | CASSLEFAGMDNEQFF | TGTGCCAGCAGCTTAGAATTTGCGGGGATGGACAATGAGCAGTTCTTC
TRBJ2-7 | . | TRBV15 | TRBD1 | CATSRGGQGPYEQYF | TGTGCCACCAGCAGAGGGGGACAGGGGCCCTACGAGCAGTACTTC
TRBJ2-5 | . | TRBV4-2 | TRBD2 | CASSQASGGARETQYF | TGTGCCAGCAGCCAAGCGAGCGGGGGGGCCCGGGAGACCCAGTACTTC
TRBJ1-5 | . | TRBV28 | . | CASSPRGGWDVVSQPQHF | TGTGCCAGCTCTCCCCGGGGAGGATGGGATGTGGTGTCCCAGCCCCAGCATTTT
TRBJ1-2 | . | TRBV6-5 | TRBD1 | CASSYTPGQPHGYTF | TGTGCCAGCAGTTACACTCCGGGACAGCCTCATGGCTACACCTTC
TRBJ1-2 | . | TRBV30 | . | CAWSHRFSGYTF | TGTGCCTGGAGCCACAGGTTTTCTGGCTACACCTTC
TRBJ1-3 | once | TRBV29-1 | TRBD1 | CSVPSRAGTGVGNTIYF | TGCAGCGTTCCTAGTCGCGCCGGGACAGGGGTTGGAAACACCATATATTTT
TRBJ1-6 | . | TRBV2 | TRBD1 | CASSERGDRALRFNSPLHF | TGTGCCAGCAGTGAAAGGGGGGACAGGGCACTACGCTTTAATTCACCCCTCCACTTT
TRBJ2-1 | . | TRBV7-3 | TRBD1 | CASSRSGTGTDEQFF | TGTGCCAGCAGCCGATCCGGGACAGGGACCGATGAGCAGTTCTTC
TRBJ2-5 | . | TRBV5-1 | . | CASSLPRLYQETQYF | TGCGCCAGCAGCTTGCCTAGACTCTACCAAGAGACCCAGTACTTC
TRBJ1-1 | . | TRBV19 | . | CASSPRVRGTEAFF | TGTGCCAGTAGTCCGAGGGTCCGGGGCACTGAAGCTTTCTTT
TRBJ2-7 | . | TRBV6-5 | TRBD2 | CASRPLAGNEQYF | TGTGCCAGCAGACCACTAGCGGGTAACGAGCAGTACTTC
TRBJ2-7 | few | TRBV7-9 | . | CASSLDGTHYEQYF | TGTGCCAGCAGCTTAGATGGGACACACTACGAGCAGTACTTC
TRBJ1-2 | once | TRBV27 | . | CASSSGAGGYTF | TGTGCCAGCAGTAGTGGAGCTGGGGGCTACACCTTC
TRBJ1-5 | once | TRBV6-6 | . | CASSYGTRGNQPQHF | TGTGCCAGCAGTTACGGGACTAGGGGCAATCAGCCCCAGCATTTT
TRBJ2-4 | . | TRBV9 | . | CASSGLLAEPQYF | TGTGCCAGCAGCGGACTCCTTGCAGAGCCTCAGTACTTC
TRBJ1-2 | . | TRBV2 | TRBD1 | CASALQGAYGYTF | TGTGCCAGCGCCCTACAGGGGGCCTATGGCTACACCTTC
TRBJ1-2 | . | TRBV3-1/TRBV3-2 | TRBD1 | CASSLLTGDYGYTF | TGTGCCAGCAGCCTCCTTACAGGGGACTATGGCTACACCTTC
TRBJ1-1 | . | TRBV29-1 | . | CSVRGGSTRAEAFF | TGCAGCGTTCGGGGGGGGTCTACGAGGGCGGAAGCTTTCTTT
TRBJ2-3 | . | TRBV10-1 | TRBD2 | CASSDTSGGVTDTQYF | TGCGCCAGCAGTGACACTAGCGGGGGAGTTACAGATACGCAGTATTTT
TRBJ1-3 | . | TRBV5-1 | . | CASSLGREGASGNTIYF | TGCGCCAGCAGCTTGGGGAGGGAAGGGGCCAGTGGAAACACCATATATTTT
TRBJ1-5 | . | TRBV10-2 | . | CASSEIRGTGVGNQPQHF | TGCGCCAGCAGTGAGATTAGGGGAACGGGAGTGGGCAATCAGCCCCAGCATTTT
TRBJ1-2 | few | TRBV5-1 | . | CASSYNRDNYGYTF | TGCGCCAGCAGCTACAACAGGGATAACTATGGCTACACCTTC
TRBJ1-2 | . | TRBV10-2 | TRBD1 | CASSVDRGVDYGYTF | TGCGCCAGCAGCGTGGACAGGGGGGTAGACTATGGCTACACCTTC
TRBJ1-2 | . | TRBV6-1 | . | CASSENNRRYGYTF | TGTGCCAGCAGTGAAAATAACAGAAGGTATGGCTACACCTTC
TRBJ1-2 | once | TRBV6-5 | . | CASRESAAGGYTF | TGTGCCAGCCGCGAATCGGCTGCGGGAGGCTACACCTTC
TRBJ1-2 | . | TRBV28 | . | CASSTVNYGYTF | TGTGCCAGCAGTACTGTCAACTATGGCTACACCTTC
TRBJ1-2 | . | TRBV6-6 | . | CASTGVILREVGYTF | TGTGCCAGCACCGGAGTTATTCTCAGGGAAGTTGGCTACACCTTC
TRBJ1-2 | . | TRBV19 | . | CASGEQGNYGYTF | TGTGCCAGTGGCGAACAGGGTAACTATGGCTACACCTTC
TRBJ1-5 | . | TRBV6-5 | . | CASRFRSVSPQHF | TGTGCCAGCAGGTTCCGGTCCGTTTCACCCCAGCATTTT
TRBJ2-7 | . | TRBV6-5 | TRBD1 | CASKGQGAFPYEQYF | TGTGCCAGCAAAGGACAGGGGGCCTTCCCCTACGAGCAGTACTTC
TRBJ1-1 | . | TRBV12-5 | TRBD1 | CASGGGASGTEAFF | TGTGCTAGTGGAGGGGGCGCTTCTGGCACTGAAGCTTTCTTT
TRBJ1-5 | . | TRBV19 | TRBD1 | CASSLGTGAGQPQHF | TGTGCCAGTAGTCTCGGGACAGGGGCAGGTCAGCCCCAGCATTTT
TRBJ2-7 | . | TRBV7-6 | . | CASSSAAGVGEQYF | TGTGCCAGCAGCTCGGCGGCAGGGGTGGGCGAGCAGTACTTC
TRBJ2-7 | once | TRBV7-2 | . | CASSFSGNNYEQYF | TGTGCCAGCAGCTTCTCGGGGAACAACTACGAGCAGTACTTC
TRBJ1-1 | . | TRBV19 | . | CASSIAVNTEAFF | TGTGCCAGTAGTATAGCGGTGAACACTGAAGCTTTCTTT
TRBJ2-1 | . | TRBV7-9 | . | CASSPSARDSYNEQFF | TGTGCCAGCAGCCCAAGCGCTCGGGACTCCTACAATGAGCAGTTCTTC
TRBJ1-1 | . | TRBV11-1 | . | CASSFRVDIATEAFF | TGTGCCAGCAGCTTCCGCGTAGACATTGCCACTGAAGCTTTCTTT
TRBJ1-3 | . | TRBV7-8 | TRBD1 | CASSSREQGAGNTIYF | TGTGCCAGCAGCTCCCGGGAACAGGGGGCTGGAAACACCATATATTTT
TRBJ2-2 | few | TRBV30 | TRBD1 | CAWSAGTGLSTGELFF | TGTGCCTGGAGCGCCGGGACAGGCCTTTCCACCGGGGAGCTGTTTTTT
TRBJ1-2 | . | TRBV6-2/TRBV6-3 | TRBD1 | CASSPGQGVIYGYTF | TGTGCCAGCAGTCCGGGACAGGGGGTTATCTATGGCTACACCTTC
TRBJ2-3 | . | TRBV2 | TRBD1 | CASSRDSEFTDTQYF | TGTGCCAGCAGCCGGGACAGCGAATTCACAGATACGCAGTATTTT
TRBJ2-7 | once | TRBV7-9 | . | CASSPRVSEQYF | TGTGCCAGCAGCCCCAGGGTCTCGGAGCAGTACTTC
TRBJ2-1 | . | TRBV5-4 | . | CASSLGGEYNEQFF | TGTGCCAGCAGCTTGGGCGGGGAATACAATGAGCAGTTCTTC